This T cell receptor (beta chain) was retrieved from a study of cytomegalovirus exposure and HLA in healthy donors. About the research overall: Ancestry clustering placed 81% of several hundred genotyped donors in the Caucasian-associated cluster. Notes on the study in general: TCR beta sequences numbering under 20,000 were associated with HLA alleles at 0.05 false discovery rate in a later analysis. Certain sequence variants were highly shared and formed a cluster, and this cluster was likely a sequencing artifact.

The PCR used 60 Vbeta and 13 Jbeta primers. The assay was immunoSEQ multiplex PCR, and TCRdb's table has in-frame clones only and misses some. The data hold approximately 130,000 clones, with roughly 79% observed a single time. Germline lookup yields CDR1 SEHNR and CDR2 FQNEAQ (reference sequence). The CDR3 contains 15 residues. V lost 5 bases and J 4 bases, leaving 14 bases between the germline ends. Of note for this clone: The target antigen is unknown.

This TCR was recovered from a young man in good health and CMV-seronegative. The rearrangement uses TRBV7-9 and TRBJ2-2; possibly TRBD2 for D (6 bases). Sequenced sample: PBMCs. The CDR3 sequence: CASSLQAGGTGELFF. DNA for the CDR3: TGTGCCAGCAGCCTCCAGGCCGGGGGCACCGGGGAGCTGTTTTTT.